This is a list of T cell receptor beta chains from one sample in a study of neoadjuvant nivolumab and ipilimumab in lung cancer. Libraries were prepared by immunoSEQ multiplex PCR; TCRdb keeps only in-frame clonotypes and omits some of them. Of 30,000 or so clones in the sample, 92% were seen once. Here the sequenced sample was peripheral blood, taken after neoadjuvant nivolumab, alone or with ipilimumab, at or shortly before surgery. The origin of the receptors is an adult with non-small cell lung cancer. Both conserved end residues are part of each CDR3. Clone size is shown for a subset of rows, as once, few, many or a class of expanded clone.

clone_size | j_call | v_call | cdr3_aa
- | TRBJ2-5 | TRBV29-1 | CSVEFRAQETQYF
- | TRBJ2-1 | TRBV7-9 | CASSPPGGSSYNEQFF
- | TRBJ2-1 | TRBV5-4 | CASSFGGRAGNEQFF
- | TRBJ2-6 | TRBV18 | CASSPRAASGANVLTF
- | TRBJ2-3 | TRBV7-9 | CASSLGAGGSTDTQYF
- | TRBJ2-5 | TRBV11-2 | CASRKTGLETQYF
- | TRBJ2-7 | TRBV6-8 | CANPWEGSPYEQYF
once | TRBJ2-7 | TRBV9 | CASSVDRGTYEQYF
- | TRBJ2-5 | TRBV5-1 | CASSLVSGSRETQYF
- | TRBJ2-7 | TRBV5-1 | CASSPGPGSYEQYF
- | TRBJ2-5 | TRBV6-1 | CASSELRRETQYF
- | TRBJ2-3 | TRBV6-1 | CASSRAGNTDTQYF
- | TRBJ2-7 | TRBV18 | CASSRGNEQYF
- | TRBJ2-3 | TRBV9 | CASSPTPDRAYTQYF
- | TRBJ1-2 | TRBV29-1 | CSVTGGTDGYTF
- | TRBJ2-1 | TRBV27 | CASSLGLTYNEQFF
- | TRBJ1-2 | TRBV29-1 | CSAGGQGDPGYTF
- | TRBJ2-1 | TRBV7-8 | CASSREYEQFF
- | TRBJ1-2 | TRBV6-1 | CASSVLGFGYTF
- | TRBJ2-7 | TRBV5-1 | CASSTIRAGGPNEQYF
- | TRBJ2-2 | TRBV2 | CASNQRGNTGELFF
- | TRBJ1-4 | TRBV6-5 | CATRRGWTNEKLFF
- | TRBJ2-2 | TRBV9 | CASSSRRVGELFF
- | TRBJ1-1 | TRBV11-1 | CASSWGMNTEAFF
- | TRBJ1-2 | TRBV4-1 | CASSQEQGTYGYTF
once | TRBJ2-2 | TRBV7-8 | CAVGLAGTNTGELFF
- | TRBJ2-2 | TRBV6-4 | CASSDSLDGSGTGELFF
- | TRBJ1-1 | TRBV5-1 | CASSLGAGVLNTEAFF
- | TRBJ2-1 | TRBV5-4 | CASSLGTSGAASRWQFF
once | TRBJ2-2 | TRBV5-4 | CASSLKDRFTGELFF
- | TRBJ2-3 | TRBV10-1 | CASSEGLAGPTDTQYF
- | TRBJ2-7 | TRBV11-2 | CASSSISQGYEQYF
once | TRBJ2-7 | TRBV11-3 | CASSLDFGQGGSYEQYF
once | TRBJ1-3 | TRBV6-1 | CASRGQGLSGNTIYF
- | TRBJ2-1 | TRBV11-3 | CASSTSSGSEQFF
- | TRBJ2-5 | TRBV29-1 | CSVEGGQETQYF
- | TRBJ1-1 | TRBV5-1 | CASSLGGGRTEAFF
- | TRBJ2-7 | TRBV27 | CASSFGTGVNEQYF
- | TRBJ2-1 | TRBV10-2 | CASSEWQGENEQFF
few | TRBJ2-1 | TRBV7-8 | CASSLRDRGLGEQFF
- | TRBJ1-2 | TRBV5-1 | CASSDVSNYGYTF